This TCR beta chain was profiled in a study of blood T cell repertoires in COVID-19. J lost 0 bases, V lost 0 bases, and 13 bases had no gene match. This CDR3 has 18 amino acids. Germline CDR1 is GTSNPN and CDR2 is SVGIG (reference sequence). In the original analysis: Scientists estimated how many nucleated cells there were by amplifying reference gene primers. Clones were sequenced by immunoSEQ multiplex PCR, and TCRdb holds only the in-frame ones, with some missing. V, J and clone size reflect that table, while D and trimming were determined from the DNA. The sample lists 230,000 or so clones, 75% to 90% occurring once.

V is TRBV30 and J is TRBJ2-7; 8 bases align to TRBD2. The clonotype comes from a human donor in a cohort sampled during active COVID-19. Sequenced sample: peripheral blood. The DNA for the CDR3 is TGTGCCTGGAGTGTAATAGGTATGGCGGGAGGACTCTCCTACGAGCAGTACTTC. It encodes CAWSVIGMAGGLSYEQYF.